This T cell receptor beta chain was identified during a study of cytomegalovirus exposure and HLA in healthy donors. About the research overall: From donors who were HLA-typed, an early data release held 80 million to 85 million unique TCRs.

The V end lost 0 bases, the J end lost 1 base, and 3 bases lay between the germline ends. Germline CDR1 SGHTA, CDR2 FQGNSA. This CDR3 region has 14 residues. For this clone: Its antigen is not identified.

Primers: 60 Vbeta forward and 13 Jbeta reverse. Some clones are missing from TCRdb's copy, which holds only in-frame ones; the method was immunoSEQ multiplex PCR. Here the sample spans fewer than 25,000 clones, over 75% being singletons. The study's findings and limits: What TCR beta sequences reportedly achieved was accurate prediction of HLA-A and HLA-B alleles in most subjects. Earlier results showed most TCR beta V segments being productive about 87% or about 30% of the time.

The rearrangement links TRBV7-2 to TRBJ1-4; D is uncertain. Specimen: PBMCs. This receptor was taken from a man aged 55-75 years in good health and CMV-seronegative. In nucleotides, the CDR3 is TGTGCCAGCAGCTTAGCCGGAACTAATGAAAAACTGTTTTTT. It codes for CASSLAGTNEKLFF.